The 15 T cell receptor beta chains presented below share a single source sample, sequenced in a study of T-cell memory formation after mild COVID-19. TCRdb reprocessed the 5' RACE reads via MiXCR and lists one record per CDR3 protein. Here the sample spans more than 350,000 distinct CDR3 sequences, roughly 15% being singletons. Specimen: PBMCs or a T cell subset sorted from them (not recorded which). Receptors were obtained from a man between 18 and 29 years old who had mild COVID-19 (a few samples of this study predate the infection). Cell type and time point are not known.

The V and J genes are TRBV28 and TRBJ2-5, with D possibly being TRBD2 (6 bases). Germline V gene sequence: CDR1 MDHEN, CDR2 SYDVKM. The V and J ends lost 5 bases and 6 bases respectively, with 19 bases between them. The CDR3 consists of 15 residues. The CDR3 loop is CASSTRDLHRQTQYF. The CDR3 coding sequence is TGTGCCAGCAGTACCCGGGACTTGCACCGGCAGACCCAGTACTTC.

The rearrangement uses TRBV4-3 and TRBJ2-2, with a tentative D call TRBD2 (6 bases). Germline V gene data show CDR1 as LGHNA and CDR2 as YSLEER. This CDR3 spans 17 amino acids. The germline V and J ends were trimmed by 0 bases and 4 bases, with 15 bases remaining between them. The CDR3 loop reads CASSQDPGLAVTGELFF. DNA of the CDR3: TGCGCCAGCAGCCAAGATCCGGGGTTAGCGGTCACCGGGGAGCTGTTTTTT.

Ten or more counts support this clonotype. The rearrangement uses TRBV23-1 and TRBJ2-3, with 10 bases fitting TRBD1. TRBV23-1 is sorted into the ORF group, with uncertain function. The CDR3 loop spans 17 amino acids. The V gene end was trimmed by 2 bases and the J gene end by 6 bases; junction bases not matched to a gene: 11. CDR3 residues: CASSQEPGQGRGDTQYF. CDR3 sequence (DNA): TGCGCCAGCAGTCAAGAACCGGGACAGGGGAGAGGGGATACGCAGTATTTT.

This clonotype was seen a handful of times. The chain combines TRBV14 with TRBJ2-1; 7 bases are shared with TRBD1. The CDR3 consists of 17 residues. Germline V lookup: CDR1 SGHDN, CDR2 FVKESK. Trimming at V came to 4 bases and at J to 9 bases, leaving 18 bases not matched to a gene. CDR3 sequence reads: CASSRQADSLSGGEQFF. The CDR3 region has the DNA TGTGCCAGCAGCCGCCAAGCCGACAGTCTATCAGGGGGTGAGCAGTTCTTC. The full variable domain, completed using reference TRBV14 and TRBJ2-1, is EAGVTQFPSHSVIEKGQTVTLRCDPISGHDNLYWYRRVMGKEIKFLLHFVKESKQDESGMPNNRFLAERTGGTYSTLKVQPAELEDSGVYFCASSRQADSLSGGEQFFGPGTRLTVL.

This clonotype was seen a few times. Written as DNA, the CDR3 is TGTGCCTCCGGGACAATGGAGGGTCAGCCCCAGCATTTT. Translated, it gives CASGTMEGQPQHF. This rearrangement joins TRBV6-6 to TRBJ1-5, with a weak D call TRBD1 (6 bases). Germline assignment: CDR1 MNHNY and CDR2 SVGAGI (reference sequence). The V gene lost 11 bases and the J gene lost 6 bases, with 17 bases spanning the gap. The CDR3 contains 13 residues.

This sequence joins TRBV6-5 and TRBJ1-1, with D perhaps TRBD1 (6 bases). Trimming stripped 2 bases from V and 4 bases from J, with 11 bases between. The CDR3 loop spans 14 amino acids. CDR1 is MNHEY and CDR2 is SVGAGI in the germline V gene. This CDR3 reads CASSYTGLGTEAFF. CDR3 DNA: TGTGCCAGCAGTTACACAGGGTTGGGCACTGAAGCTTTCTTT.

V gene TRBV5-1 combines with J gene TRBJ1-2; TRBD1 is a possible D gene (5 bases). Germline V gene lookup returns CDR1 SGHRS and CDR2 YFSETQ. V shed 4 bases and J shed 10 bases, with 20 bases lying between them. This CDR3 comprises 14 residues. CDR3 DNA: TGCGCCAGCAGCGGGGGGACGCCCGTGTTGCCCTACACCTTC. The encoded protein is CASSGGTPVLPYTF.

The rearrangement joins TRBV27 to TRBJ2-6, with D hard to call. Trimming cost V 1 base and J 2 bases, with 9 bases left between them. CDR1 is MNHEY and CDR2 is SMNVEV in the germline V gene (reference sequence). The CDR3 is made up of 16 amino acids. CDR3 protein: CASSLLKATGANVLTF. The CDR3 DNA is TGTGCCAGCAGTTTATTGAAGGCTACTGGGGCCAACGTCCTGACTTTC. Full variable domain (outside the CDR3, taken from reference TRBV27 and TRBJ2-6): EAQVTQNPRYLITVTGKKLTVTCSQNMNHEYMSWYRQDPGLGLRQIYYSMNVEVTDKGDVPEGYKVSRKEKRNFPLILESPSPNQTSLYFCASSLLKATGANVLTFGAGSRLTVL.

There are many counts of this clonotype. This chain uses TRBV7-3 with TRBJ2-6, with D hard to call. Looked up from germline, CDR1 is SGHTA and CDR2 is FQGTGA. The CDR3 is 16 amino acids. The V end was cut by 7 bases, the J end by 10 bases, with 23 bases between. CDR3 loop: CASTTHWAARFNVLTF. For the CDR3, the DNA is TGTGCCAGCACCACCCACTGGGCAGCGAGGTTTAACGTCCTGACTTTC.

This clonotype came up many times. This rearrangement joins TRBV20-1 to TRBJ2-1; TRBD1 is a possible D gene (5 bases). The germline CDR1 and CDR2 sequences are DFQATT and SNEGSKA (reference sequence). The CDR3 spans 13 residues. Trimming left V 0 bases short and J 9 bases short, with 12 bases between. In nucleotides, the CDR3 is TGCAGTGCTAGAGACCCCCCCCAGGGTGAGCAGTTCTTC. It is translated as CSARDPPQGEQFF.

This sequence joins TRBV12-3 or TRBV12-4 and TRBJ1-5; no clear D gene. The CDR3 loop spans 16 amino acids. Trimming left V 1 base short and J 4 bases short, with 14 bases between. CDR3 region: CASSLDSVFENQPQHF. In nucleotides, the CDR3 is TGTGCCAGCAGTTTAGACAGCGTTTTCGAAAATCAGCCCCAGCATTTT.

This clonotype appeared many times. V gene TRBV20-1 combines with J gene TRBJ2-3, with TRBD2 matching 7 bases. This CDR3 spans 15 amino acids. Looked up from germline, CDR1 is DFQATT and CDR2 is SNEGSKA (reference sequence). Trimming took 6 bases from V and 2 from J; bases not matched to a gene: 11. The CDR3 protein is CSARNLADLTDTQYF. DNA for the CDR3: TGCAGTGCCCGAAACCTAGCGGACCTCACAGATACGCAGTATTTT.

The J gene is TRBJ1-6, the V gene TRBV5-1; no definite D call. Per germline, CDR1 SGHRS and CDR2 YFSETQ. The V end lost 7 bases, the J end lost 9 bases, and 23 bases lay between the germline ends. This CDR3 comprises 16 residues. DNA for the CDR3: TGCGCCAGCCGTGGGGAGGGCGCTCTCGGTTCTTCACCCCTCCACTTT. This gives the protein CASRGEGALGSSPLHF.

V and J are TRBV30 and TRBJ1-2; TRBD1 aligns across 7 bases. Germline CDR1 is GTSNPN and CDR2 is SVGIG (reference sequence). Trimming removed 3 bases from V and 3 bases from J; junction bases left unmatched: 4. The CDR3 is 13 amino acids. This CDR3 is CAWRGTAYYGYTF. The CDR3 coding sequence is TGTGCCTGGAGAGGGACAGCCTACTATGGCTACACCTTC.

The table lists this clonotype with a few counts. The chain recombines TRBV5-1 with TRBJ2-1; D call uncertain. Germline CDR1 and CDR2: SGHRS and YFSETQ. The CDR3 covers 9 residues. V shed 4 bases and J shed 15 bases, with 8 bases lying between them. CDR3 residues: CASSPVGFF. The CDR3 nucleotides read TGCGCCAGCAGCCCGGTGGGGTTCTTC.